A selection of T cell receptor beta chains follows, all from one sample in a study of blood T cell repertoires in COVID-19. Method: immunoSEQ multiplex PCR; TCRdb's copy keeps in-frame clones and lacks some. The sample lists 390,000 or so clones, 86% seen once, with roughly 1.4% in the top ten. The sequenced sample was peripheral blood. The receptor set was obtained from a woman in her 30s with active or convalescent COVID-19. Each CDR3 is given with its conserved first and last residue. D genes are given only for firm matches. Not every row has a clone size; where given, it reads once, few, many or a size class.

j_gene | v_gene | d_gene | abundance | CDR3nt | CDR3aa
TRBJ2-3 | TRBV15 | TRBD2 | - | TGTGCCACCAGCCGTCTGGTCGGGAGGGAGGCAGATACGCAGTATTTT | CATSRLVGREADTQYF
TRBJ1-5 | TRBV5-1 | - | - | TGCGCCAGCAGCTTGTCGGGAGACAATCAGCCCCAGCATTTT | CASSLSGDNQPQHF
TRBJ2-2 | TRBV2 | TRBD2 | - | TGTGCCGGGGGGGTCCAGCACACCGGGGAGCTGTTTTTT | CAGGVQHTGELFF
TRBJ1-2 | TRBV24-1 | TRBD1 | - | TGTGCCACAGGGGACAGCAGTGTTGGCTACACCTTC | CATGDSSVGYTF
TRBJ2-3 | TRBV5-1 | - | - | TGCGCCAGCAGCTTGCCAGGGTCCAGCACAGATACGCAGTATTTT | CASSLPGSSTDTQYF
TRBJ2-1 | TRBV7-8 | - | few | TGTGCCAGCAGCGAGGAGCTTTCCTACAATGAGCAGTTCTTC | CASSEELSYNEQFF
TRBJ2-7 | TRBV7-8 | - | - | TGTGCCAGCAGCCCGTTAGTGGAGCAGTACTTC | CASSPLVEQYF
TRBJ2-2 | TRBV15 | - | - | TGTGCCACTTCGCGAGGGTTCACCGGGGAGCTGTTTTTT | CATSRGFTGELFF
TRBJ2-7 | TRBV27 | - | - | TGTGCCAGCAGAAAGGGTTTGGACTTCTACGAGCAGTACTTC | CASRKGLDFYEQYF
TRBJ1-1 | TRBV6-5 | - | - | TGTGCCAGCAGCCTCCAGGGGCGGAATACTGAAGCTTTCTTT | CASSLQGRNTEAFF
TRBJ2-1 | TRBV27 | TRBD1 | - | TGTGCCAGCAGTTACGGGACAGGCTACAATGAGCAGTTCTTC | CASSYGTGYNEQFF
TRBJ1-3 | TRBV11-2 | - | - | TGTGCCAGCAGCTTAGTGGACAGCACCTTCTCTGGAAACACCATATATTTT | CASSLVDSTFSGNTIYF
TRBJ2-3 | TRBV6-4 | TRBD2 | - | TGTGCCAGCAGTGGGACTAGCGGGAGTTCAGATACGCAGTATTTT | CASSGTSGSSDTQYF
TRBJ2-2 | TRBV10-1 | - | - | TGCGCCAGCAGTGAGTCGGCCAACACCGGGGAGCTGTTTTTT | CASSESANTGELFF
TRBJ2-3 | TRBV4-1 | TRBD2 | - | TGCGCCAGCAGCCAGGTTACTAGCGGGGGCACAGATACGCAGTATTTT | CASSQVTSGGTDTQYF
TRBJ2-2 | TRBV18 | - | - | TGTGCCAGCTCACCACCGGACAGCCGGAACACCGGGGAGCTGTTTTTT | CASSPPDSRNTGELFF
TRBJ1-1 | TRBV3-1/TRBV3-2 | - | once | TGTGCCAGCAGTAGCAAATGGGAGAGGGCTGAAGCTTTCTTT | CASSSKWERAEAFF
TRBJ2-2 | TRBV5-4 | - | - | TGTGCCAGCAGCCTCCTCGGGGTCGATGAGACCGGGGAGCTGTTTTTT | CASSLLGVDETGELFF
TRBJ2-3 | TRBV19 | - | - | TGTGCCAGTACATCAGGGTGGGGCACAGATACGCAGTATTTT | CASTSGWGTDTQYF
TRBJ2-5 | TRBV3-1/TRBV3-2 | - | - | TGTGCCAGCAGCCGTATGGGCTCACAAGAGACCCAGTACTTC | CASSRMGSQETQYF
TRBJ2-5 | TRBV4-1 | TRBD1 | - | TGCGCCAGCAGCCATAATGACAGGGTAGAGACCCAGTACTTC | CASSHNDRVETQYF
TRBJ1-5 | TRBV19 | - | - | TGTGCCAGTAAAGGCGCTCGACTTAGGGGCCAGCCCCAGCATTTT | CASKGARLRGQPQHF
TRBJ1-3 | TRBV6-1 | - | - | TGTGCCAGCAGTGAAATTCTGAGGGTCTCTGGAAACACCATATATTTT | CASSEILRVSGNTIYF
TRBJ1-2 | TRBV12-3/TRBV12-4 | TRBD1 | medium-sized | TGTGCCAGCAGGGGGACAGGGAACTATGGCTACACCTTC | CASRGTGNYGYTF
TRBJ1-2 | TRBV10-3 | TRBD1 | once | TGTGCCATCAGTGATTCGGACAGGGACTATGGCTACACCTTC | CAISDSDRDYGYTF
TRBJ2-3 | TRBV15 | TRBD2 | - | TGTGCCACCAGCAGGACCAGGGCTAGCGGGGGGTACACAGATACGCAGTATTTT | CATSRTRASGGYTDTQYF
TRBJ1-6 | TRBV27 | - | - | TGTGCCAGCAGTATACGCGGGGGGGCAGTTCACTCCTATAATTCACCCCTCCACTTT | CASSIRGGAVHSYNSPLHF
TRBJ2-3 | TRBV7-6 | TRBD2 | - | TGTGCCAGCAGTGCAGGACTAGCTGCGGCTAGCACAGATACGCAGTATTTT | CASSAGLAAASTDTQYF
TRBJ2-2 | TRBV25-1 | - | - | TGTGCCACCTCCTGGGGAGCGAACACCGGGGAGCTGTTTTTT | CATSWGANTGELFF
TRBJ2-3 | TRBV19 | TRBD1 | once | TGTGCCAGTAGTATAGGACAGGGAACAGATACGCAGTATTTT | CASSIGQGTDTQYF
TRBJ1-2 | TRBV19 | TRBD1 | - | TGTGCCAGTCAGGACAGGGACTATGGCTACACCTTC | CASQDRDYGYTF
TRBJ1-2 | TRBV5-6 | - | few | TGTGCCAGCAGCTTGACGGGGATAGAGGGCTACACCTTC | CASSLTGIEGYTF
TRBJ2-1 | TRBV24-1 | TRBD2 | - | TGTGCCACCAGTGACCCCAGCGGGGGGATTAAGCAGTTCTTC | CATSDPSGGIKQFF
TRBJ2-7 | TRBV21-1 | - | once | TGTGCCAGCAGCAAAGCCGGGACAGGGGGACCCGAGCAGTACTTC | CASSKAGTGGPEQYF
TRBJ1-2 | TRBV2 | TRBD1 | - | TGTGCCAGCGGTGGTGGTCAGGGGGGAGGCTACACCTTC | CASGGGQGGGYTF
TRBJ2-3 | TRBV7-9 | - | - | TGTGCCAGCAGCTTAGCGGGGCCAGATACGCAGTATTTT | CASSLAGPDTQYF
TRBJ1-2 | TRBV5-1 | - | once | TGCGCCAGCAAGGAAGGTTTACAGACCAACTATGGCTACACCTTC | CASKEGLQTNYGYTF